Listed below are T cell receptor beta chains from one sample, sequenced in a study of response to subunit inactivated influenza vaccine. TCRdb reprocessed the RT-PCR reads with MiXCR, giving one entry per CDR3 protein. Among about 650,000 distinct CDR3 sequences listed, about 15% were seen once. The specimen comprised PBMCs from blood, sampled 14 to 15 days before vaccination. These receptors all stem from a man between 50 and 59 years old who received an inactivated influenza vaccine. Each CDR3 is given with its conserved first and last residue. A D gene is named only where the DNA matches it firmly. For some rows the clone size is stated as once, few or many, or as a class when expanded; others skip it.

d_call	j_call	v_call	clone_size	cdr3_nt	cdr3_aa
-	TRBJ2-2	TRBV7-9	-	TGTGCCAGCAGCACCGGACAGCCAAGAGAGCTGTTTTTT	CASSTGQPRELFF
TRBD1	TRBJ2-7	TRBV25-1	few	TGTGCCAGCAGTACTGACAGGGCCTTTACCTACGAGCAGTACTTC	CASSTDRAFTYEQYF
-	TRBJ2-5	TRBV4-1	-	TGCGCCAGCAGCCAAGGGGTCTTGGAGACCCAGTACTTC	CASSQGVLETQYF
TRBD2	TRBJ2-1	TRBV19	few	TGTGCCAGTAGTATAGATGGACTAGCGGGGTACAATGAGCAGTTCTTC	CASSIDGLAGYNEQFF
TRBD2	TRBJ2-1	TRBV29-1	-	TGCAGCGCTAGACTAGCGGGACGGAATGAGCAGTTCTTC	CSARLAGRNEQFF
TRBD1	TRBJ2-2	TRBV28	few	TGTGCCAGCAGTCCTTGGGACAGGGAGGACACCGGGGAGCTGTTTTTT	CASSPWDREDTGELFF
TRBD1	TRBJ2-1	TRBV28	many	TGTGCCAGCAGCCTAGCCGCCGGGACAGGGAGTCGAGATGAGCAGTTCTTC	CASSLAAGTGSRDEQFF
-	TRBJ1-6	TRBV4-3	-	TGCGCCAGCAGCCATGCAGGTCCCTATAATTCACCCCTCCACTTT	CASSHAGPYNSPLHF
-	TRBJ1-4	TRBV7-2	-	TGTGCCAGCAGCTCTAACACAGGGTCTAATGAAAAACTGTTTTTT	CASSSNTGSNEKLFF
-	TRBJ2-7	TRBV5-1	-	TGCGCCAGCAGCTTGGACCCCCGCCGCGAGCAGTACTTC	CASSLDPRREQYF
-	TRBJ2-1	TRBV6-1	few	TGTGCCAGCAGTGCGAACGGTTACAATGAGCAGTTCTTC	CASSANGYNEQFF
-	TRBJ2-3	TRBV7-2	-	TGTGCCAGCAGCTTAGCGCCGGGCCTCACAGATACGCAGTATTTT	CASSLAPGLTDTQYF
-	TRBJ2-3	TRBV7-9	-	TGTGCCAGCAAAATGACCATCACAGATACGCAGTATTTT	CASKMTITDTQYF
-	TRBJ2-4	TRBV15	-	TGTGCCACCAGCAGAGAGGACAGAAACATTCAGTACTTC	CATSREDRNIQYF